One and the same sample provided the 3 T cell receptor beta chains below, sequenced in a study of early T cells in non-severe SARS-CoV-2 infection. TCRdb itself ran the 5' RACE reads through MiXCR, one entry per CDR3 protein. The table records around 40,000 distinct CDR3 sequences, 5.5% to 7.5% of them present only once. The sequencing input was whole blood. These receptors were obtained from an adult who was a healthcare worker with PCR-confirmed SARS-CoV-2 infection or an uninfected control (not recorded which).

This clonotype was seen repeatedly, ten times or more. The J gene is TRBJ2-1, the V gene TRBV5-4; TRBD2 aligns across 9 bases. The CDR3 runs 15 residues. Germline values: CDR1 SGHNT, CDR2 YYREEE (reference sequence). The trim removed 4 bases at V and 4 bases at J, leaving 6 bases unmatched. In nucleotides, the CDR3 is TGTGCCAGCAGCCCAGGGACTAGCAGATACAATGAGCAGTTCTTC. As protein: CASSPGTSRYNEQFF.

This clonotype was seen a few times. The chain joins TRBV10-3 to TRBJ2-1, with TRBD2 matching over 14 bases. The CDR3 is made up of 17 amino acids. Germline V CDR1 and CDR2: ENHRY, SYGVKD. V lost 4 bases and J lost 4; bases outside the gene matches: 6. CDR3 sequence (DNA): TGTGCCATCAGTGGTGGACTAGCGGGAGGCGGGTACAATGAGCAGTTCTTC. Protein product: CAISGGLAGGGYNEQFF.

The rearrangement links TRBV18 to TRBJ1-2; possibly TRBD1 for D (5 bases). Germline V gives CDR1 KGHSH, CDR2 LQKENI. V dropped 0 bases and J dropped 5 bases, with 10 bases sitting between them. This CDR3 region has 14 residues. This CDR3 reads CASSPPDSLYGYTF. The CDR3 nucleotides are TGTGCCAGCTCACCACCTGACAGCTTATATGGCTACACCTTC.